The clone carrying this TCR beta chain was detected once. This sample was included in a study of blood T cell repertoires in COVID-19. Study-wide context: The study drew acute and convalescent COVID-19 samples from the United States, Italy and Spain. The cDNA or gDNA used as material had been derived from T cells, B-cell-depleted T cells, or PBMCs.

Original processing notes: Quantification of nucleated cells was approximated via reference gene primer amplification. Profiling relied on immunoSEQ multiplex PCR, and the TCRdb table lists in-frame clones only, not all of them. V, J and clone size derive from that table, while D and trimming were established from the DNA sequence. Of 70,000 to 90,000 clones in the sample, around 90% were seen once. CDR1 and CDR2 from the germline V gene are MNHEY and SMNVEV (reference sequence). Trimming shortened V by 6 bases and J by 4 bases, and 28 bases separated the two germline ends. This CDR3 region has 19 residues.

Source material: peripheral blood. This receptor was identified in a human donor in a cohort sampled during active COVID-19. J is TRBJ2-1 and V is TRBV27; maybe TRBD1 (5 bases). This CDR3 reads CASSTRAGTTNEPYNEQFF. The DNA of the CDR3 is TGTGCCAGCAGCACCAGGGCAGGAACAACCAATGAACCATACAATGAGCAGTTCTTC.